Included here is one T cell receptor beta chain sequence, with context. Its target is not known. Primers used in a second PCR of roughly 6 to 11 cycles were a sample-barcoded 5' primer and a J-beta primer mix. TCRdb passed the 5' RACE reads through MiXCR, listing each CDR3 protein once. The sample contains 700,000 to 850,000 distinct CDR3 sequences, less than 70% of which appear only once. These data come from a study of blood T cells in healthy people across ages. Study-level points and caveats: The unsorted PBMCs prevented any conclusive comparison of naive versus antigen-experienced cells. TCR beta diversity was tightly associated with the proportion of naive T cells.

This clonotype was obtained from an elderly man in good health. Sequencing was carried out using blood.

This CDR3 reads CASSVGGQGTVETQYF. In DNA, the CDR3 is TGTGCCAGCAGCGTAGGAGGGCAGGGGACGGTCGAGACCCAGTACTTC. The rearrangement joins TRBV9 to TRBJ2-7, with a weak D call TRBD1 (6 bases). The J call is in doubt because the DNA end fits TRBJ2-5 better. CDR1 and CDR2 (germline): SGDLS, YYNGEE. The CDR3 runs to 16 residues.